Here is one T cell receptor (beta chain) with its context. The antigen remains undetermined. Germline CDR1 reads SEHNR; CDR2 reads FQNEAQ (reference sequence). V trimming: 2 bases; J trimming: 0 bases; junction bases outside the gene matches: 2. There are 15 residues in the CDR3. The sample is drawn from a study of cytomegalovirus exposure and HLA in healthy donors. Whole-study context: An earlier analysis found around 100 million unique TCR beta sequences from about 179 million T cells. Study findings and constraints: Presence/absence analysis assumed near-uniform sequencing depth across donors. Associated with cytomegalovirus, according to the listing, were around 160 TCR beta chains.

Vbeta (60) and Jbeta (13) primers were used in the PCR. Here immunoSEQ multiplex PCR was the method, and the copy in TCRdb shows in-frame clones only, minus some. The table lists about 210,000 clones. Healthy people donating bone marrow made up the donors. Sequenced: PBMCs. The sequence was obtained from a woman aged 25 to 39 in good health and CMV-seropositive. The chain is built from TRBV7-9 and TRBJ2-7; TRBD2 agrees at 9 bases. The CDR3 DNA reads TGTGCCAGCAGCTTATTACTAGCGGGCTCCTACGAGCAGTACTTC. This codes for CASSLLLAGSYEQYF.